This TCR beta chain was sequenced in a study of blood T cells in healthy people across ages. The authors ran a second PCR of 7 to 11 cycles using a sample-barcoded 5' primer and a J-beta primer mix. TCRdb re-analysed the 5' RACE reads in MiXCR, keeping a single row per CDR3 protein. The profile shows over 600,000 distinct CDR3 sequences, approximately 53% of them singletons. The ends lost 6 bases at V and 4 bases at J; junction bases unmatched: 5. Germline lookup yields CDR1 DFQATT and CDR2 SNEGSKA (reference sequence). This CDR3 is built from 14 residues. Findings of the study overall: Donor CMV status, an unknown factor, possibly confounded changes in expanded clonotypes.

Comments on this clonotype: The antigen remains undetermined.

The source material was blood. The V call is TRBV20-1, the J call TRBJ1-6; 8 bases align to TRBD1. The receptor comes from a man aged 35 to 55 in good health. The CDR3 DNA reads TGCAGTGCCATTGGACAGGGTTATAATTCACCCCTCCACTTT. Encoded protein: CSAIGQGYNSPLHF.